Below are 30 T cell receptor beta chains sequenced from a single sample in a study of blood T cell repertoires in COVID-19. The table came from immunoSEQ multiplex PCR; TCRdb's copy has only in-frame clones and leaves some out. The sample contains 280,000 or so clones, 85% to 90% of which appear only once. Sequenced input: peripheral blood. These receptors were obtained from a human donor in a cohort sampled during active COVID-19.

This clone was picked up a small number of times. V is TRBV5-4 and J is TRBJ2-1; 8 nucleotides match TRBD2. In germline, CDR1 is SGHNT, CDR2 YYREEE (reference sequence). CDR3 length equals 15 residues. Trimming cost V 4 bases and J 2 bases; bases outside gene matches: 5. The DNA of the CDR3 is TGTGCCAGCAGCCTCCTAGCGGGCACCTACAATGAGCAGTTCTTC. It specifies CASSLLAGTYNEQFF.

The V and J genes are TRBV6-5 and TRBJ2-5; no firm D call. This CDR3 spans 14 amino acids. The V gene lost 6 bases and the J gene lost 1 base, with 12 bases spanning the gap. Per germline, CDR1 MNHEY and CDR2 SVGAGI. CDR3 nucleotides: TGTGCCAGCAGCGCGGCCCTAGTCCAAGAGACCCAGTACTTC. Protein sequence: CASSAALVQETQYF.

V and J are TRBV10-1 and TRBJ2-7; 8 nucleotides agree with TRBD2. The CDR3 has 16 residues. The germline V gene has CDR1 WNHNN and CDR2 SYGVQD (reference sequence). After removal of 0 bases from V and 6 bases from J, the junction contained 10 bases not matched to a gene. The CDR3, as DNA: TGCGCCAGCAGTGAGTCTTGGCGGGAGGTCATACGCGAGCAGTACTTC. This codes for CASSESWREVIREQYF.

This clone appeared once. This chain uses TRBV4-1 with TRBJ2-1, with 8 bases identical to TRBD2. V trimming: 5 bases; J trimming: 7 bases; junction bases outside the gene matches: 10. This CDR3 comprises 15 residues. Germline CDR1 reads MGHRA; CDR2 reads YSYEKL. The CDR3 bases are TGCGCCAGCAGCTGGACTAGCTTGGGGACAAATGAGCAGTTCTTC. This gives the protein CASSWTSLGTNEQFF.

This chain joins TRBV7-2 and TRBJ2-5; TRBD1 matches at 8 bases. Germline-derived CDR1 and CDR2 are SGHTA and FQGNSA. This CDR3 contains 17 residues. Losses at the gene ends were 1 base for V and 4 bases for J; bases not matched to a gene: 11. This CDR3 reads CASSLDFKDRDIETQYF. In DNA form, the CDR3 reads TGTGCCAGCAGCTTAGACTTTAAGGACAGGGATATAGAGACCCAGTACTTC.

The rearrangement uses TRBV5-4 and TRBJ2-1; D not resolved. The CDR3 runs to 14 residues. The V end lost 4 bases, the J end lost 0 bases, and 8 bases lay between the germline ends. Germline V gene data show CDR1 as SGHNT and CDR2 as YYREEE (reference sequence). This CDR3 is CASSGTTSYNEQFF. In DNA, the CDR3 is TGTGCCAGCAGCGGCACAACCTCCTACAATGAGCAGTTCTTC.

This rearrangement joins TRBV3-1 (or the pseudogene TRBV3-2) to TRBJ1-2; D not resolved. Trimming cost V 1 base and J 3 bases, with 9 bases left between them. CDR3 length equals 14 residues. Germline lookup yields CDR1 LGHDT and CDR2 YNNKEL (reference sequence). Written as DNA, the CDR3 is TGTGCCAGCAGCCAAGGGGAGGCGGACTATGGCTACACCTTC. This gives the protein CASSQGEADYGYTF.

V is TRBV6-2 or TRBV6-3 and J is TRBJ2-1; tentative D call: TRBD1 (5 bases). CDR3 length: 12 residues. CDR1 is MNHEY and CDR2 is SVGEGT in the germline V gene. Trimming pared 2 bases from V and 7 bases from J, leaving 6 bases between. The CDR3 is CASSYQGNEQFF. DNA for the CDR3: TGTGCCAGCAGTTACCAGGGAAATGAGCAGTTCTTC.

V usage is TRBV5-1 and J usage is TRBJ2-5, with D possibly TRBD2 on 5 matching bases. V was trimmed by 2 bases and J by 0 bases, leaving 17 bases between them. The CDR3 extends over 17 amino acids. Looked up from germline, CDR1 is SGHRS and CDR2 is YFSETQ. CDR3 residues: CASSFNPRRIDQETQYF. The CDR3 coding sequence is TGCGCCAGCAGCTTCAACCCCAGGAGGATCGACCAAGAGACCCAGTACTTC.

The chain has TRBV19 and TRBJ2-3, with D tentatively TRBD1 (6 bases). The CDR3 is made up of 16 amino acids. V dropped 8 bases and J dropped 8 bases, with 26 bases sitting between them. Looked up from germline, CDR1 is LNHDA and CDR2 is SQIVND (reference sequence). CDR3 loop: CASSTRGGAPPPTQYF. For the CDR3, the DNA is TGTGCCAGTTCTACCAGGGGTGGCGCGCCCCCCCCTACGCAGTATTTT.

CDR3 loop: CASSRQGVGGTEAFF. CDR3 DNA sequence: TGTGCCAGCAGTCGACAGGGGGTTGGAGGAACTGAAGCTTTCTTT. The genes are TRBV25-1 and TRBJ1-1, with 9 bases aligning to TRBD1. V dropped 5 bases and J dropped 5; count of bases not matched to a gene: 9. The CDR3 has 15 amino acids. Looked up from germline, CDR1 is MGHDK and CDR2 is SYGVNS.

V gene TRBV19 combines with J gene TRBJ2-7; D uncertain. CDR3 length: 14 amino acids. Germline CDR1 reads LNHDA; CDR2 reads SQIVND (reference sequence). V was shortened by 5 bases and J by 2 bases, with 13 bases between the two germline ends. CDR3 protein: CASSPYPTTYEQYF. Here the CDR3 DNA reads TGTGCCAGTAGTCCCTACCCAACTACCTACGAGCAGTACTTC.

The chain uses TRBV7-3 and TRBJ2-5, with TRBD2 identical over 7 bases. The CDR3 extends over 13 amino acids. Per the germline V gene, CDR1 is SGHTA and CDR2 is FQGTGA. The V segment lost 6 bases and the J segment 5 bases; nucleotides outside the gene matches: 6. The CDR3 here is CASRLAGAETQYF. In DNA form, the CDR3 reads TGTGCCAGCAGGTTGGCGGGAGCGGAGACCCAGTACTTC.

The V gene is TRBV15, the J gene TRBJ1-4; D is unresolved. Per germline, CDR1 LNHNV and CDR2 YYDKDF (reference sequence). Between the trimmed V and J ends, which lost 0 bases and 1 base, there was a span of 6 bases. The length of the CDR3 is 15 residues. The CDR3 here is CATSRDEGTNEKLFF. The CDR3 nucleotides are TGTGCCACCAGCAGAGATGAGGGAACTAATGAAAAACTGTTTTTT.

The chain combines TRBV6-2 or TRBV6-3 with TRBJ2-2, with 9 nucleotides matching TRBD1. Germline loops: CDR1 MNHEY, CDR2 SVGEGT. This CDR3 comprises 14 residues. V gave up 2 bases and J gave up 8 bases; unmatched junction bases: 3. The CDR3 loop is CASSYGDRAGELFF. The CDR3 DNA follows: TGTGCCAGCAGTTACGGGGACAGGGCTGGGGAGCTGTTTTTT.

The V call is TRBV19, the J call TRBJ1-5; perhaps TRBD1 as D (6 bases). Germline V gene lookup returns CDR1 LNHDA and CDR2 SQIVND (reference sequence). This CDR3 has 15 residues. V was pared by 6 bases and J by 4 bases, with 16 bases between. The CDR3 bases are TGTGCCAGTAGGAGGGGAGGGGGAGGAAATCAGCCCCAGCATTTT. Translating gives CASRRGGGGNQPQHF.

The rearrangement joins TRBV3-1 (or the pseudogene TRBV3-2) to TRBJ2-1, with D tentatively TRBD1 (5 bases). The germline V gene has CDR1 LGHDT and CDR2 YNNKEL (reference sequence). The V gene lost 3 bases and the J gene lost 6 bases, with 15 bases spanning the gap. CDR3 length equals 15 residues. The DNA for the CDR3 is TGTGCCAGCAGCCACCCCAGGGTACTGGGCAATGAGCAGTTCTTC. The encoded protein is CASSHPRVLGNEQFF.

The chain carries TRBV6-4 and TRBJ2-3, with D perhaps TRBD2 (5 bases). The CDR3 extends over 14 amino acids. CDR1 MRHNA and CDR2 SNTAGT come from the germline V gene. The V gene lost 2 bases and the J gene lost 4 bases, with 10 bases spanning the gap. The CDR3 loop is CASSDTGFSDTQYF. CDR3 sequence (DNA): TGTGCCAGCAGTGACACGGGGTTCTCAGATACGCAGTATTTT.

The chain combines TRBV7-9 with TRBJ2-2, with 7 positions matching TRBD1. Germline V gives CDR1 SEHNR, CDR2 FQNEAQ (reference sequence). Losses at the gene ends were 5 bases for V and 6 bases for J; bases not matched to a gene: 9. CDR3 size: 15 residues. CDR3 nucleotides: TGTGCCAGCAGCCCACCACAGGGGTTCCCCGGGGAGCTGTTTTTT. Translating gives CASSPPQGFPGELFF.

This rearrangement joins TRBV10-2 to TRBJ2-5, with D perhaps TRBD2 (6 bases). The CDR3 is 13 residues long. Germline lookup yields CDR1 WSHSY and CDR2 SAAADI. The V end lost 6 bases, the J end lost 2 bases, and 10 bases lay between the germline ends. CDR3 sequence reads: CASRFAGQETQYF. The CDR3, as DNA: TGCGCCAGCAGATTTGCGGGACAAGAGACCCAGTACTTC.

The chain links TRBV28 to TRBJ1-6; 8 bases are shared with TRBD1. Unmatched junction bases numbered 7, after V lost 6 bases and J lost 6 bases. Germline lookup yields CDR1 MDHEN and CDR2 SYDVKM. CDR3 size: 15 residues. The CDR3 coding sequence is TGTGCCAGCAGCTCAGGGGGCGCGGGTAATTCACCCCTCCACTTT. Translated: CASSSGGAGNSPLHF.

The DNA of the CDR3 is TGTGCCAGCACTCGGGACAGGGGCGTGTATGGCTACACCTTC. Translation gives CASTRDRGVYGYTF. This chain connects TRBV6-5 to TRBJ1-2; 10 bases are shared with TRBD1. Germline CDR1 reads MNHEY; CDR2 reads SVGAGI. The CDR3 runs to 14 residues. The V gene end was trimmed by 7 bases and the J gene end by 5 bases; junction bases not matched to a gene: 7.

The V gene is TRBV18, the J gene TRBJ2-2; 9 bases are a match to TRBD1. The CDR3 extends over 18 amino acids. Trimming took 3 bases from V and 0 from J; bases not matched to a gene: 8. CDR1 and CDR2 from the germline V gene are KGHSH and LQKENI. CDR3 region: CASSPRTGAFANTGELFF. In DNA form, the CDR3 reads TGTGCCAGCTCACCGAGGACAGGGGCATTCGCGAACACCGGGGAGCTGTTTTTT.

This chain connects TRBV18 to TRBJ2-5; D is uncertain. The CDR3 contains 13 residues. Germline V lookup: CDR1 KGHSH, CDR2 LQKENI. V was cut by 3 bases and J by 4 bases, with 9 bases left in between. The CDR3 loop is CASSPGYRETQYF. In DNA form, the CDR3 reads TGTGCCAGCTCACCGGGCTATCGAGAGACCCAGTACTTC.

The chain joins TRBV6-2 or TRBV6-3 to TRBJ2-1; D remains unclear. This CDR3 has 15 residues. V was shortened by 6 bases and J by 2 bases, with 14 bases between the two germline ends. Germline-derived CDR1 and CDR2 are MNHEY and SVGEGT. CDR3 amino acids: CASSPEVLTYNEQFF. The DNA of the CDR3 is TGTGCCAGCAGCCCCGAGGTTCTTACCTACAATGAGCAGTTCTTC.

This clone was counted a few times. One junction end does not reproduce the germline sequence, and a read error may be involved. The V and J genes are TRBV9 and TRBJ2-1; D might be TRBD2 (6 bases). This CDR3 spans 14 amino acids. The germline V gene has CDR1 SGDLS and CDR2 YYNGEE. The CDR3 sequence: CASSAGDSHNEQFF. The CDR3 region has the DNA TGTGCCAGCAGCGCCGGGGACTCCCACAATGAGCAGTTCTTC.

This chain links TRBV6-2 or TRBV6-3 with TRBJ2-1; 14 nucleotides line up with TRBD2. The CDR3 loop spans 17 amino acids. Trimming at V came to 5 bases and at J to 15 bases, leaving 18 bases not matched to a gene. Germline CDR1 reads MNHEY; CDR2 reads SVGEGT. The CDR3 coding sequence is TGTGCCAGCAGTCCGGGATTACCTGGGACTAGCGGGAGTCAGGGGTTCTTC. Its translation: CASSPGLPGTSGSQGFF.

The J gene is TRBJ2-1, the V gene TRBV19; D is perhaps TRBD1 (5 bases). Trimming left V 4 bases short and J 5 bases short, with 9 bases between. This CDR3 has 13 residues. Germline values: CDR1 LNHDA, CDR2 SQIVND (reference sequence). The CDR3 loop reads CASSNHRNNEQFF. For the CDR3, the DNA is TGTGCCAGTAGTAACCACAGGAACAATGAGCAGTTCTTC.

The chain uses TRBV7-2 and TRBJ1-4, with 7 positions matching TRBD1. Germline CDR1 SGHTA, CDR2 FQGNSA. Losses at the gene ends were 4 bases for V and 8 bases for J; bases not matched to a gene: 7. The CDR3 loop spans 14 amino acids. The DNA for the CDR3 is TGTGCCAGCAGCTATGACAGGGTGGGCGAAAAACTGTTTTTT. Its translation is CASSYDRVGEKLFF.

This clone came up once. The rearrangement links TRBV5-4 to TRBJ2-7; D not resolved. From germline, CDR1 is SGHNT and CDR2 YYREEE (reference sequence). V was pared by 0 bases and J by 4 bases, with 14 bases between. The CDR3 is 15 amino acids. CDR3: CASSLDSNPLYEQYF. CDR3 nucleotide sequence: TGTGCCAGCAGCTTGGACTCAAATCCACTATACGAGCAGTACTTC.